A selection of T cell receptor beta chains follows, all from one sample in a study of OX40 agonist ivuxolimab in advanced cancers. Only in-frame clones appear in the TCRdb table, and some are missing; sequencing was by immunoSEQ multiplex PCR. This table has 40,000 to 60,000 clones, roughly 86% appearing once. This specimen was CD4+ or CD8+ T cells sorted from blood, taken in a trial of the OX40 agonist ivuxolimab. The origin of the receptors is an adult with an advanced solid tumor such as melanoma, head and neck, liver or kidney cancer. CDR3s include the opening cysteine and the closing phenylalanine or tryptophan. A D gene is named only where the DNA matches it firmly. Clone sizes are given selectively: once, few, many, or a class where the clone is expanded.

v_call: TRBV4-1; clone_size: -; d_call: TRBD1; j_call: TRBJ1-4; cdr3_aa: CASSPPTGQGGEKLFF; cdr3_nt: TGCGCCAGCAGCCCCCCAACGGGACAGGGGGGGGAAAAACTGTTTTTT
v_call: TRBV10-3; clone_size: -; d_call: TRBD1; j_call: TRBJ2-1; cdr3_aa: CAIRLQGADEQFF; cdr3_nt: TGTGCCATCAGACTACAGGGGGCGGATGAGCAGTTCTTC
v_call: TRBV11-2; clone_size: -; d_call: TRBD2; j_call: TRBJ2-3; cdr3_aa: CASSSGTSTNTQYF; cdr3_nt: TGTGCCAGCAGCTCAGGGACTAGCACAAATACGCAGTATTTT
v_call: TRBV7-2; clone_size: -; d_call: TRBD2; j_call: TRBJ2-4; cdr3_aa: CASSLGLAGDIQYF; cdr3_nt: TGTGCCAGCAGCTTAGGGCTAGCGGGGGACATTCAGTACTTC
v_call: TRBV4-2; clone_size: -; d_call: -; j_call: TRBJ2-2; cdr3_aa: CASSQDLADNTGELFF; cdr3_nt: TGTGCCAGCAGCCAAGATCTGGCAGACAACACCGGGGAGCTGTTTTTT
v_call: TRBV5-4; clone_size: -; d_call: TRBD1; j_call: TRBJ1-1; cdr3_aa: CASSSGGQGRNTEAFF; cdr3_nt: TGTGCCAGCAGCTCAGGGGGACAGGGCAGGAACACTGAAGCTTTCTTT
v_call: TRBV7-2; clone_size: -; d_call: -; j_call: TRBJ1-1; cdr3_aa: CASSLVLTGGTEAFF; cdr3_nt: TGTGCCAGCAGCTTAGTGCTTACAGGCGGCACTGAAGCTTTCTTT
v_call: TRBV6-6; clone_size: -; d_call: -; j_call: TRBJ1-2; cdr3_aa: CASSYYPTEGYGYTF; cdr3_nt: TGTGCCAGCAGTTACTATCCGACAGAGGGCTATGGCTACACCTTC
v_call: TRBV27; clone_size: -; d_call: TRBD2; j_call: TRBJ2-3; cdr3_aa: CASSSGLAGGTQYF; cdr3_nt: TGTGCCAGCAGTTCCGGACTAGCGGGAGGTACGCAGTATTTT
v_call: TRBV19; clone_size: -; d_call: TRBD1; j_call: TRBJ2-2; cdr3_aa: CASTRTGATGELFF; cdr3_nt: TGTGCCAGTACGCGGACAGGGGCCACCGGGGAGCTGTTTTTT
v_call: TRBV19; clone_size: -; d_call: TRBD2; j_call: TRBJ2-1; cdr3_aa: CASSKTSGSGQEQFF; cdr3_nt: TGTGCCAGTAGTAAGACTAGCGGGAGCGGGCAGGAGCAGTTCTTC
v_call: TRBV30; clone_size: once; d_call: -; j_call: TRBJ1-1; cdr3_aa: CAWSSSGYESWTEAFF; cdr3_nt: TGTGCCTGGAGTTCGTCGGGGTACGAGTCGTGGACTGAAGCTTTCTTT
v_call: TRBV10-1; clone_size: -; d_call: TRBD2; j_call: TRBJ2-1; cdr3_aa: CASSGKLSGGSSYNEQFF; cdr3_nt: TGCGCCAGCAGTGGAAAACTTAGCGGGGGTAGCTCCTACAATGAGCAGTTCTTC